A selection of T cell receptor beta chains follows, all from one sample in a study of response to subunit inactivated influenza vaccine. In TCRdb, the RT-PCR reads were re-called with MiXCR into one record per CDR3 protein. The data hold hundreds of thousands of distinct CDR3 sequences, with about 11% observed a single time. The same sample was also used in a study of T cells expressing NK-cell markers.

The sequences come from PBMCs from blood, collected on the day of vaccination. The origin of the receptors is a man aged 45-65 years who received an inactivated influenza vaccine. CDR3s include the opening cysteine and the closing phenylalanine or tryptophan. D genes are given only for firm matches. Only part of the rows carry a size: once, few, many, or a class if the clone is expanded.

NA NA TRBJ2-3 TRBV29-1 TGCAGCGTTGAAGGTCGCCTCACAGATACGCAGTATTTT CSVEGRLTDTQYF
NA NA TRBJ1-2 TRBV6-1 TGTGCCAGCAGTGCTAGATCAGGGTTTGGCTACACCTTC CASSARSGFGYTF
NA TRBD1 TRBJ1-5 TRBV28 TGTGCCAGCAGTTTATTTGGACAGGGCGGTCAGCCCCAGCATTTT CASSLFGQGGQPQHF
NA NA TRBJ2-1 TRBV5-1 TGCGCCAGCAACCCCCTGGACTACCGATCGGAGCAGTTCTTC CASNPLDYRSEQFF
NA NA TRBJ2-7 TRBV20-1 TGCAGTGCCATCCCATCCCGGGACATAAACTACGAGCAGTACTTC CSAIPSRDINYEQYF
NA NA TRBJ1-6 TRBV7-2 TGTGCCAGCAGCTTAGATATGGGGGGCTGGTCACCCCTCCACTTT CASSLDMGGWSPLHF
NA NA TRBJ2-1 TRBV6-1 TGTGCCAGCAAGACCGGGACACACCTACCCTACAATGAGCAGTTCTTC CASKTGTHLPYNEQFF
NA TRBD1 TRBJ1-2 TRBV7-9 TGTGCCAGCAGCAGAAAAGGTTCAGGGGGCGACTATGGCTACACCTTC CASSRKGSGGDYGYTF
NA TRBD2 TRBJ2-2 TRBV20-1 TGCAGTGCTAATAGCGGGGTGAACACCGGGGAGCTGTTTTTT CSANSGVNTGELFF
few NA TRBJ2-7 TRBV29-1 TGCAGCGTTGAAGTCCTTACTCCGGTGGGCTCCTACGAGCAGTACTTC CSVEVLTPVGSYEQYF
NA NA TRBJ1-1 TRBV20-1 TGCAGTGCTAGTGGTAGGGGAGTGAACACTGAAGCTTTCTTT CSASGRGVNTEAFF
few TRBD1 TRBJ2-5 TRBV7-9 TGTGCCAGCAGGACAGGGCTAGAGACCCAGTACTTC CASRTGLETQYF
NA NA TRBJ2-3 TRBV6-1 TGTGCCAGCAGCCAGGCGGTTAGCACAGATACGCAGTATTTT CASSQAVSTDTQYF
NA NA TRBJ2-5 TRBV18 TGTGCCAGCTCACCACCTGCAGGGAGAGAGACCCAGTACTTC CASSPPAGRETQYF
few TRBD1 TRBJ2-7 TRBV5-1 TGCGCCAGCAGCACCTCGACAGGGGCCCATTCCTACGAGCAGTACTTC CASSTSTGAHSYEQYF
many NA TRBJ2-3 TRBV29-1 TGCAGCGTTGAATACACAGATACGCAGTATTTT CSVEYTDTQYF
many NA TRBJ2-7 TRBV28 TGTGCCAGCACCTTAGGGTACGGCTCCTTTAACGAGCAGTACTTC CASTLGYGSFNEQYF
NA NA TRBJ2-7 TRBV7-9 TGTGCCAGCAGCTTAGCAGGTGGAGGGCCTTCCGGCGAGCAGTACTTC CASSLAGGGPSGEQYF
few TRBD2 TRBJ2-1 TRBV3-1 TGTGCCAGCAGCCAAGGACCCGGACTAGCGGGGGGGCCGGCGTTCTTC CASSQGPGLAGGPAFF
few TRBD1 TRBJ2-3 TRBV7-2 TGTGCCAGCAGCTTCCAGGGGGTGAGCACAGATACGCAGTATTTT CASSFQGVSTDTQYF
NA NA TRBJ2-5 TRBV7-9 TGTGCCAGCAGCCCTTCCCGACAAGAGACCCAGTACTTC CASSPSRQETQYF
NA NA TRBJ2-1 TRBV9 TGTGCCAGCAGCGTAGGGTCAACCAGCTCCTACAATGAGCAGTTCTTC CASSVGSTSSYNEQFF
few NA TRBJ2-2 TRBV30 TGTGCCTGGAGTTCAGCAATCACCGGGGAGCTGTTTTTT CAWSSAITGELFF
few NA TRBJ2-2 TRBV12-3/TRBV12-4 TGTGCCAGCAGTCCCAGGACCGGGACCACCGGGGAGCTGTTTTTT CASSPRTGTTGELFF